These T cell receptor beta chains were read from a single sample in a study of cytomegalovirus exposure and HLA in healthy donors. Generated by immunoSEQ multiplex PCR, the TCRdb table keeps only in-frame clones and is missing some. This table holds 100,000 to 150,000 clones, roughly nine tenths found once. The sample consisted of PBMCs. The source is a man aged 18 to 35 in good health and CMV-seropositive. Each CDR3 is given with its conserved first and last residue. The order of the fields is J gene, CDR3 length, V gene, CDR3 protein.

J gene: TRBJ1-1; CDR3 length: 13; V gene: TRBV11-1; CDR3 protein: CASSVTPNTEAFF
J gene: TRBJ2-2; CDR3 length: 16; V gene: TRBV10-2; CDR3 protein: CASSETSGGVNGELFF
J gene: TRBJ2-2; CDR3 length: 19; V gene: TRBV5-6; CDR3 protein: CASSYAMGQNPSNTGELFF
J gene: TRBJ1-5; CDR3 length: 13; V gene: TRBV6-6; CDR3 protein: CASSYPQDQPQHF
J gene: TRBJ2-3; CDR3 length: 19; V gene: TRBV7-9; CDR3 protein: CASSFLRGGGGTSTDTQYF
J gene: TRBJ2-7; CDR3 length: 14; V gene: TRBV4-3; CDR3 protein: CASSQEASSYEQYF
J gene: TRBJ2-7; CDR3 length: 14; V gene: TRBV5-4; CDR3 protein: CASSPGTGGYEQYF
J gene: TRBJ2-5; CDR3 length: 16; V gene: TRBV5-6; CDR3 protein: CASSPDRAWSQETQYF
J gene: TRBJ1-5; CDR3 length: 14; V gene: TRBV6-5; CDR3 protein: CASKGQGAGQPQHF
J gene: TRBJ2-7; CDR3 length: 14; V gene: TRBV10-3; CDR3 protein: CAISDGTGGYEQYF
J gene: TRBJ1-2; CDR3 length: 13; V gene: TRBV18; CDR3 protein: CASSPGGNYGYTF
J gene: TRBJ1-1; CDR3 length: 14; V gene: TRBV14; CDR3 protein: CASSRFREGRTAFF
J gene: TRBJ2-7; CDR3 length: 13; V gene: TRBV6-1; CDR3 protein: CASSPGGGYEQYF
J gene: TRBJ1-6; CDR3 length: 20; V gene: TRBV7-8; CDR3 protein: CASSSPGQGALSSYNSPLHF
J gene: TRBJ1-5; CDR3 length: 15; V gene: TRBV19; CDR3 protein: CASRDRQASIWPQHF
J gene: TRBJ1-4; CDR3 length: 13; V gene: TRBV5-1; CDR3 protein: CASSLTVAGKLFF
J gene: TRBJ2-1; CDR3 length: 13; V gene: TRBV14; CDR3 protein: CASSQDRDNEQFF
J gene: TRBJ2-3; CDR3 length: 14; V gene: TRBV4-1; CDR3 protein: CASSQDRDTDTQYF
J gene: TRBJ1-2; CDR3 length: 14; V gene: TRBV7-9; CDR3 protein: CASSLGTGNYGYTF
J gene: TRBJ2-4; CDR3 length: 18; V gene: TRBV19; CDR3 protein: CASAPSGLAGGRGNIQYF
J gene: TRBJ1-6; CDR3 length: 18; V gene: TRBV9; CDR3 protein: CASSVEAGAGAYNSPLHF
J gene: TRBJ2-1; CDR3 length: 13; V gene: TRBV5-4; CDR3 protein: CASRGAGYNEQFF
J gene: TRBJ2-5; CDR3 length: 14; V gene: TRBV15; CDR3 protein: CATSRRGTRQTQYF
J gene: TRBJ2-7; CDR3 length: 17; V gene: TRBV19; CDR3 protein: CASSSTWDTLNSYEQYF
J gene: TRBJ1-3; CDR3 length: 17; V gene: TRBV11-2; CDR3 protein: CASSSIKATGGGNTIYF
J gene: TRBJ2-7; CDR3 length: 18; V gene: TRBV21-1; CDR3 protein: CASSKPDRGTPSFYEQYF
J gene: TRBJ1-5; CDR3 length: 12; V gene: TRBV6-6; CDR3 protein: CASSYAGQPQHF
J gene: TRBJ2-3; CDR3 length: 14; V gene: TRBV19; CDR3 protein: CASSTRTFTDTQYF
J gene: TRBJ1-5; CDR3 length: 16; V gene: TRBV6-1; CDR3 protein: CASSEVGSRGNQPQHF
J gene: TRBJ1-2; CDR3 length: 16; V gene: TRBV5-5; CDR3 protein: CASSWGLASANYGYTF
J gene: TRBJ2-1; CDR3 length: 15; V gene: TRBV7-6; CDR3 protein: CASSLVSGGYNEQFF
J gene: TRBJ1-6; CDR3 length: 14; V gene: TRBV4-1; CDR3 protein: CASSQAVINSPLHF
J gene: TRBJ2-1; CDR3 length: 14; V gene: TRBV7-9; CDR3 protein: CASSAETGGGEQFF
J gene: TRBJ1-4; CDR3 length: 12; V gene: TRBV25-1; CDR3 protein: CASTGSTGKLFF
J gene: TRBJ1-1; CDR3 length: 15; V gene: TRBV5-1; CDR3 protein: CASSLQGDMRTEAFF
J gene: TRBJ2-3; CDR3 length: 18; V gene: TRBV7-9; CDR3 protein: CASSLPINPEEVADTQYF
J gene: TRBJ1-5; CDR3 length: 15; V gene: TRBV10-1; CDR3 protein: CASRTHRKTPQTQHF
J gene: TRBJ1-6; CDR3 length: 13; V gene: TRBV7-9; CDR3 protein: CASSSTGQVTLHF
J gene: TRBJ2-7; CDR3 length: 13; V gene: TRBV6-5; CDR3 protein: CASSYSEGYEQYF
J gene: TRBJ2-1; CDR3 length: 14; V gene: TRBV6-1; CDR3 protein: CATLYLAGFNEQFF
J gene: TRBJ2-1; CDR3 length: 12; V gene: TRBV19; CDR3 protein: CASKAGPNEQFF
J gene: TRBJ1-4; CDR3 length: 13; V gene: TRBV10-2; CDR3 protein: CASMGQTNEKLFF